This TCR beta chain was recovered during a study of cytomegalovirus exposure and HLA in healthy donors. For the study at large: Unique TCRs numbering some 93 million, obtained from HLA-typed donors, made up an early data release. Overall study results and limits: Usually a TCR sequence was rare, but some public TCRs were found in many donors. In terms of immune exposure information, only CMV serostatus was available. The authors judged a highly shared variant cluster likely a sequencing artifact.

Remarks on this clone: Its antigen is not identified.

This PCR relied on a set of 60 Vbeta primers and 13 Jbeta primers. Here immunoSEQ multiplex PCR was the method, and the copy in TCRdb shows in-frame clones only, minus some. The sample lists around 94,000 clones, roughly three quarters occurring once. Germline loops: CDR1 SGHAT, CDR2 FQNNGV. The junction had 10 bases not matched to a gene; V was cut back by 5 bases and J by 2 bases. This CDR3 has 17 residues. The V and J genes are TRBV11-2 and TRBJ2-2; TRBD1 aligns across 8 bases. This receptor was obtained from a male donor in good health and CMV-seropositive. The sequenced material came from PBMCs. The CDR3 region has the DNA TGTGCCAGCAGCACTTTACCGGGACAGGTTAACACCGGGGAGCTGTTTTTT. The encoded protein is CASSTLPGQVNTGELFF.